This TCR beta chain was recovered during a study of T cell responses to AZD1222 COVID-19 vaccine. Investigators merged groups given second doses at roughly 4 or roughly 12 weeks. Note on this clone: Its cognate antigen is unknown.

Study findings and constraints: Reportedly, nearly half the spike-specific TCRs target unmutated variant regions.

Clones were sequenced by immunoSEQ multiplex PCR, and TCRdb holds only the in-frame ones, with some missing. The sample shows approximately 82,000 clones, approximately 90% of them seen only once. Source: peripheral blood, taken 28 days after the second AZD1222 dose. The receptor comes from an adult who received the AZD1222 COVID-19 vaccine.

As DNA, the CDR3 is TGTGCCAGCAGCTTAGACGGGGGGGCCCTAGGGGAGACCCAGTACTTC. Residues: CASSLDGGALGETQYF. V is TRBV7-2 and J is TRBJ2-5; the match to TRBD2 covers 8 bases. J was trimmed by 5 bases and V by 1 base; bases with no gene match: 9. The CDR3 is 16 amino acids. The V gene's germline CDR1 is SGHTA and CDR2 FQGNSA.